This T cell receptor beta chain was recorded in a study of T-cell reconstitution after alpha-beta-depleted transplantation in children. Unique molecular identifiers featured in how the TCRbeta library was prepared. In TCRdb, the PCR reads were re-called with MiXCR into one record per CDR3 protein. This table has approximately 420,000 distinct CDR3 sequences, 11% appearing once. The origin of this receptor is a human donor who donated a stem cell graft to a child with acute myeloid leukemia. The sequenced sample was PBMCs from the stem cell graft donor, obtained from the stem cell graft.

CDR3 DNA: TGTGCCAGCAGCTTACAGGGGGGGACCCAGTACTTC. It encodes CASSLQGGTQYF. The V and J genes are TRBV7-8 and TRBJ2-5; D might be TRBD1 (7 bases). The CDR3 has 12 residues. The germline V and J ends were trimmed by 2 bases and 7 bases, with 8 bases remaining between them. Germline values: CDR1 SGHVS, CDR2 FQNEAQ.